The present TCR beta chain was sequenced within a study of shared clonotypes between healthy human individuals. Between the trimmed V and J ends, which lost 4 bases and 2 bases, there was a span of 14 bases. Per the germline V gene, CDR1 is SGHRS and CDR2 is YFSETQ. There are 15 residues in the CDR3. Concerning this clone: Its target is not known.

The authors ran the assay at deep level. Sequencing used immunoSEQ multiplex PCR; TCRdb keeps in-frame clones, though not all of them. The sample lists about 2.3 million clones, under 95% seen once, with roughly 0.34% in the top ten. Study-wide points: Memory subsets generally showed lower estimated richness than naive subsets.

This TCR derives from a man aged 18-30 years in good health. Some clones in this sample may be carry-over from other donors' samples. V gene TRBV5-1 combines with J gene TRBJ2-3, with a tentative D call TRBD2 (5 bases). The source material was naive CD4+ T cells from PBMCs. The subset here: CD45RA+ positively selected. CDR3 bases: TGCGCCAGCAGCCTGCTTCCGGGAAACACAGATACGCAGTATTTT. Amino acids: CASSLLPGNTDTQYF.